This T cell receptor beta chain was observed in a study of T cell repertoires in cytomegalovirus infection. In TCRdb, the reads were re-called with MiXCR into one record per CDR3 protein. The sample includes about 69,000 distinct CDR3 sequences, under 30% of them seen just once. Worth noting for this clonotype: Its target is not known.

There are 17 residues in the CDR3. Germline V gene sequence: CDR1 LNHDA, CDR2 SQIVND (reference sequence). The V segment lost 3 bases and the J segment 2 bases; nucleotides outside the gene matches: 8. Material: CD8+ T cells from cultured PBMCs, obtained from culture after CMV antigen stimulation. The chain combines TRBV19 with TRBJ1-5, with 9 bases identical to TRBD1. This TCR was recovered from a human donor in good health (CMV status not recorded). Some clones in this sample may be carry-over from other donors' samples. In DNA, the CDR3 is TGTGCCAGTAGTATGGGGATACAGGGGGCAGGCAATCAGCCCCAGCATTTT. Residues: CASSMGIQGAGNQPQHF.